The TCR beta chain described here comes from a study of Tregs in tolerant kidney transplant recipients. Findings of the study overall: Few patients were studied, so findings need validation in larger groups. No direct test of biological reproducibility was done here. Tregs expanded with activated donor B cells seemed most donor-specific.

With respect to this clone: Its antigen is as yet unknown. This CDR3 is also generated by other DNA sequences in the sample.

Measured with immunoSEQ multiplex PCR; TCRdb has only the in-frame clones, and not every one. The sample lists approximately 90,000 clones, just over 90% seen once, with about 4.9% in the top ten. CD4+CD25+CD127- Tregs, CD4+CD25- non-Tregs, CD4 and CD8 cells were sorted. Trimming pared 3 bases from V and 8 bases from J, leaving 17 bases between. Germline V gives CDR1 MNHEY, CDR2 SMNVEV (reference sequence). This CDR3 region has 15 residues. The sample taken for sequencing was CD8+ T cells from blood. The chain joins TRBV27 to TRBJ2-1; D unresolved. This TCR was sampled from a human donor in good health. DNA of the CDR3: TGTGCCAGCAGTTTTGAGGCACTTGGTACATATGAGCAGTTCTTC. Its protein product is CASSFEALGTYEQFF.